Below are 22 T cell receptor beta chains sequenced from a single sample in a study of blood T cells in healthy people across ages. Through a sample-barcoded 5' primer and a J-beta primer mix, a second PCR was run for roughly 7 to 12 cycles. Using its own MiXCR run on the 5' RACE reads, TCRdb lists one record per CDR3 protein. Of 800,000 or so distinct CDR3 sequences listed, 60% to 80% are singletons. Input material: blood. Source of these receptors: a man aged 25 to 45 in good health.

The V gene is TRBV29-1, the J gene TRBJ2-7; D unresolved. The CDR3 has 12 amino acids. With 7 bases removed from V and 1 base from J, the gap between germline ends came to 11 bases. Germline lookup yields CDR1 SQVTM and CDR2 ANQGSEA. The CDR3 reads CSAIGTSYEQYF. The CDR3 region has the DNA TGCAGCGCCATCGGCACGTCCTACGAGCAGTACTTC.

The rearrangement joins TRBV5-6 to TRBJ2-1; D remains unclear. Germline CDR1 is SGHDT and CDR2 is YYEEEE. The V and J ends lost 1 base and 8 bases respectively, with 4 bases between them. This CDR3 has 11 residues. CDR3 loop: CASSLKHEQFF. The CDR3 DNA sequence: TGTGCCAGCAGCTTGAAACATGAGCAGTTCTTC.

The gene calls are TRBV24-1 and TRBJ2-3; D remains ambiguous. The V end lost 2 bases, the J end lost 3 bases, and 20 bases lay between the germline ends. The CDR3 is 18 residues long. Germline CDR1 and CDR2: KGHDR and SFDVKD. The CDR3 reads CATSDSAMGSRPTDTQYF. In DNA form, the CDR3 reads TGTGCCACCAGTGATTCGGCAATGGGCAGCAGGCCTACAGATACGCAGTATTTT.

V usage is TRBV5-1 and J usage is TRBJ2-7; D possibly corresponds to TRBD1 (5 bases). Germline V gives CDR1 SGHRS, CDR2 YFSETQ. V lost 0 bases and J lost 3, with 10 bases in between. The CDR3 runs 14 residues. CDR3: CASSLDRIGYEQYF. For the CDR3, the DNA is TGCGCCAGCAGCTTGGACAGGATTGGCTACGAGCAGTACTTC.

The chain joins TRBV29-1 to TRBJ1-1, with 7 bases lining up with TRBD1. The germline gives CDR1 SQVTM, CDR2 ANQGSEA. The junction had 8 bases not matched to a gene; V was cut back by 3 bases and J by 1 base. The CDR3 totals 15 residues. CDR3 sequence (DNA): TGCAGCGTTGATGTGACAGGGAAGGAGAACACTGAAGCTTTCTTT. It codes for CSVDVTGKENTEAFF.

The chain joins TRBV7-2 to TRBJ2-1; tentatively, D is TRBD1 (6 bases). CDR1 is SGHTA, CDR2 FQGNSA, per germline. Trimming left V 5 bases short and J 7 bases short, with 12 bases between. CDR3 length equals 13 residues. This chain's CDR3 is CASSAYRANEQFF. CDR3 bases: TGTGCCAGCAGCGCCTACAGGGCTAATGAGCAGTTCTTC.

The chain employs TRBV7-9 and TRBJ2-5; D is possibly TRBD1 or TRBD2 (5 bases each). The ends were cut back, 4 bases at V and 5 bases at J, with 14 bases in the middle. Germline V CDR1 and CDR2: SEHNR, FQNEAQ (reference sequence). This CDR3 is 14 amino acids long. The CDR3 region has the DNA TGTGCCAGCAGCTCACCGGGACGTAGGGAGACCCAGTACTTC. It translates to CASSSPGRRETQYF.

For this clonotype: At one of its ends the junction is not consistent with the germline gene, which may arise from a read error. The chain has TRBV11-2 and TRBJ2-6; 11 nucleotides agree with TRBD1. The CDR3 sequence is 18 residues long. CDR1 is SGHAT, CDR2 FQNNGV, per germline. The CDR3 spells CASSPLKDRGHGASVLTF. CDR3 nucleotide sequence: TGTGCCAGCAGCCCACTTAAGGACAGGGGGCACGGGGCCAGCGTCCTGACTTTC. Full variable domain (remainder filled in from reference TRBV11-2 and TRBJ2-6): EAGVAQSPRYKIIEKRQSVAFWCNPISGHATLYWYQQILGQGPKLLIQFQNNGVVDDSQLPKDRFSAERLKGVDSTLKIQPAKLEDSAVYLCASSPLKDRGHGASVLTFGAGSRLTVL.

CDR3: CASSQDQYGNQPQHF. CDR3 coding DNA: TGTGCCAGCAGCCAAGATCAATACGGCAATCAGCCCCAGCATTTT. The V call is TRBV3-1, the J call TRBJ1-5; D not certain. Trimming took off 0 bases at V and 2 bases at J, with 8 bases between the two ends. CDR1 is LGHDT, CDR2 YNNKEL, per germline (reference sequence). The length of the CDR3 is 15 residues.

The chain carries TRBV27 and TRBJ2-2, with 8 bases that match TRBD2. V shed 0 bases, J shed 6 bases, and the junction held 3 bases outside the gene matches. Germline CDR1 MNHEY, CDR2 SMNVEV (reference sequence). The CDR3 has 15 residues. As DNA, the CDR3 is TGTGCCAGCAGTTTATCGCAGCGGGGGTCCGGGGAGCTGTTTTTT. Residues: CASSLSQRGSGELFF.

The V gene is TRBV15, the J gene TRBJ1-2, with a tentative D call TRBD1 (5 bases). CDR1 and CDR2 (germline): LNHNV, YYDKDF (reference sequence). The CDR3 spans 14 residues. With 3 bases removed from V and 3 bases from J, the gap between germline ends came to 11 bases. CDR3 in amino acids: CATSRVDSHYGYTF. The DNA for the CDR3 is TGTGCCACCAGCAGGGTTGACAGCCACTATGGCTACACCTTC.

The genes are TRBV20-1 and TRBJ2-1, with D possibly called TRBD1 or TRBD2 (5 bases each). Trimming pared 6 bases from V and 0 bases from J, leaving 21 bases between. The CDR3 is 17 amino acids. The V gene's germline CDR1 is DFQATT and CDR2 SNEGSKA (reference sequence). Written as DNA, the CDR3 is TGCAGTGCCCCAGAGGGAAATCGGGGCTCCTCCTACAATGAGCAGTTCTTC. Amino acids: CSAPEGNRGSSYNEQFF.

V usage is TRBV27 and J usage is TRBJ1-2; D is possibly TRBD1 (6 bases). The CDR3 runs to 13 residues. Trimming shortened V by 1 base and J by 6 bases, and 9 bases separated the two germline ends. Per germline, CDR1 MNHEY and CDR2 SMNVEV (reference sequence). The CDR3 DNA is TGTGCCAGCAGTTTATTCAGGGGCAATGGCTACACCTTC. Translation gives CASSLFRGNGYTF.

This clonotype has a count of ten or more. The V call is TRBV12-3 or TRBV12-4, the J call TRBJ2-7; 7 bases align to TRBD2. The CDR3 extends over 12 amino acids. The J segment lost 4 bases and the V segment lost 6 bases, leaving 3 bases of the junction unmatched. The CDR3: CASSFGGYEQYF. CDR3 nucleotide sequence: TGTGCCAGCAGCTTCGGGGGGTACGAGCAGTACTTC.

CDR3 DNA: TGTGCCAGCAGCTTAGACCGGTATACGCAGTATTTT. Protein: CASSLDRYTQYF. The chain joins TRBV4-2 to TRBJ2-3, with D unclear. The length of the CDR3 is 12 residues. Germline V gives CDR1 LGHNA, CDR2 YNFKEQ. V lost 5 bases and J lost 7, with 10 bases in between.

The V gene is TRBV5-1, the J gene TRBJ2-7, with 8 bases matching TRBD1. Germline V gene data show CDR1 as SGHRS and CDR2 as YFSETQ. V gave up 4 bases and J gave up 2 bases; unmatched junction bases: 5. This CDR3 spans 14 amino acids. CDR3 in amino acids: CASSQRTGTYEQYF. CDR3 in DNA: TGCGCCAGCAGCCAGCGGACAGGGACCTACGAGCAGTACTTC.

This clonotype was detected many times. The chain links TRBV20-1 to TRBJ1-5, with no clear D. Germline CDR1 is DFQATT and CDR2 is SNEGSKA (reference sequence). V gave up 0 bases and J gave up 0 bases, with 12 bases separating them. The CDR3 is 16 amino acids. The CDR3 DNA is TGCAGTGCTAGAGATCGGGCGGCCTATAGCAATCAGCCCCAGCATTTT. This translates into CSARDRAAYSNQPQHF.

The chain is built from TRBV6-5 and TRBJ2-3; tentatively, D is TRBD1 or TRBD2 (5 bases each). V was trimmed by 2 bases and J by 0 bases, leaving 15 bases between them. The germline V gene encodes CDR1 MNHEY and CDR2 SVGAGI. The CDR3 sequence is 17 residues long. This CDR3 reads CASSYARDVPSTDTQYF. In nucleotides, the CDR3 is TGTGCCAGCAGTTACGCCCGGGACGTACCTAGCACAGATACGCAGTATTTT.

The genes are TRBV25-1 and TRBJ1-5; tentative D call: TRBD1 (5 bases). CDR1 is MGHDK, CDR2 SYGVNS, per germline. Deletions cut 8 bases from V and 2 bases from J, with 22 bases between. The CDR3 is made up of 17 amino acids. The CDR3 DNA reads TGTGCCAGCCCGGGACCTCCGGGACCCAATGGCAATCAGCCCCAGCATTTT. This encodes CASPGPPGPNGNQPQHF.

The V gene is TRBV7-9, the J gene TRBJ2-2; D gene unclear. V lost 5 bases and J 1 base, leaving 5 bases between the germline ends. The CDR3 is 13 residues long. Germline CDR1 SEHNR, CDR2 FQNEAQ (reference sequence). The CDR3 DNA reads TGTGCCAGCAGCGTCCAGAACACCGGGGAGCTGTTTTTT. The encoded protein is CASSVQNTGELFF.

The V and J genes are TRBV7-2 and TRBJ2-1; 14 positions agree with TRBD2. This CDR3 is built from 18 residues. V shed 2 bases, J shed 4 bases, and the junction held 7 bases outside the gene matches. Germline CDR1 is SGHTA and CDR2 is FQGNSA. CDR3 coding DNA: TGTGCCAGCAGCTTAACCGGGACTAGCGGGGGTCATTACAATGAGCAGTTCTTC. This translates into CASSLTGTSGGHYNEQFF.

The chain recombines TRBV20-1 with TRBJ2-4; 7 nucleotides match TRBD1. The J call is uncertain, as TRBJ2-7 better fits the DNA end. The CDR3 is 13 residues long. Per the germline V gene, CDR1 is DFQATT and CDR2 is SNEGSKA (reference sequence). DNA for the CDR3: TGCAGTGCGTCAGCCGGGACAGCCTACGAGCAGTACTTC. It yields the protein CSASAGTAYEQYF.